The clone carrying this T cell receptor beta chain was counted between two and nine times. What it binds is not known. CDR1 is SGHTA and CDR2 is FQGTGA in the germline V gene. The CDR3 runs 17 residues. V gave up 5 bases and J gave up 1 base; unmatched junction bases: 12. This specimen comes from a study of cytomegalovirus exposure and HLA in healthy donors. Broader study findings: CMV serostatus was the sole immune exposure information available.

While unrecorded immune exposures were likely, the donors were nominally healthy when sampled. 60 Vbeta and 13 Jbeta primers were used in PCR. Profiled with immunoSEQ multiplex PCR; TCRdb holds only in-frame clones, not every one. The sample carries approximately 220,000 clones, about three quarters recorded once. The V call is TRBV7-3, the J call TRBJ2-5, with TRBD2 matching over 8 bases. The sample comprised PBMCs. This TCR came from a man aged 18-30 years in good health and CMV-seronegative. CDR3 DNA: TGTGCCAGCAGCCTAAATGGGCCAGCGGGGGCCCAAGAGACCCAGTACTTC. This gives the protein CASSLNGPAGAQETQYF. Supplemented by reference TRBV7-3 and TRBJ2-5, the full variable domain reads GAGVSQTPSNKVTEKGKYVELRCDPISGHTALYWYRQSLGQGPEFLIYFQGTGAADDSGLPNDRFFAVRPEGSVSTLKIQRTERGDSAVYLCASSLNGPAGAQETQYFGPGTRLLVL.